The source of this T cell receptor (beta chain) is a study of cytomegalovirus exposure and HLA in healthy donors. On this clone itself: Antigen: not known.

Primers for the PCR totalled 60 Vbeta and 13 Jbeta. Sequencing was performed with immunoSEQ multiplex PCR; in TCRdb, only in-frame clones are kept and a portion is missing. Of around 190,000 clones in the sample, around 83% were seen once. Germline CDR1 reads SQVTM; CDR2 reads ANQGSEA. This CDR3 has 13 amino acids. V lost 7 bases to trimming and J lost 6 bases; unmatched junction nucleotides: 2. Regarding the study as a whole: Accurate predictions that matched the HLA-A and HLA-B alleles of most subjects were reportedly made from TCR beta sequences. In vitro assays verified that a few CMV-associated chains recognized CMV antigens specifically. Presence/absence analyses assumed roughly uniform sequencing depth across donors, which may not hold.

The gene calls are TRBV29-1 and TRBJ2-1; 14 bases fit TRBD2. The sequence derives from a woman between 40 and 50 years old in good health and CMV-seronegative. Sequencing used PBMCs. CDR3 DNA: TGCAGCGCCGGGACTAGCGGGAGCAATGAGCAGTTCTTC. Its protein product is CSAGTSGSNEQFF.